Below, one T cell receptor beta chain is given with its context. Its specific antigen is unknown. The record has no base qualities; no much larger clone is one base away. The data originate from a study of shared clonotypes between healthy human individuals (dated by TCRdb to between 2020 and 2021). Describing the broader study: A couple of women and three men aged 18 to 49 years were included in the cohort. Per donor, three plates each were used for CD4 naive and CD4 memory, two for CD8 naive, and one for CD8 memory. The study deeply sequenced blood TCR repertoires of five healthy adults to estimate repertoire size and the extent of clonotype sharing between individuals. Different laboratories and diverse techniques were used to prepare libraries and sequence TCR repertoires, to increase sequencing depth and limit assay-specific biases. Between about 0.8 and 9 billion PBMCs per donor were obtained by leukapheresis. What the authors observed across the whole study: Pairwise subsampling led to the expectation that sequencing depth would affect the degree of clonotype sharing among donors. Sampling was restricted to blood, and TCR repertoires in tissue are likely to differ from TCR repertoires in blood. Even with the large sequencing depth, rarefaction of the sorted-subset datasets indicated that sequencing was incomplete. When several donors were compared, the shared fraction of clonotypes was approximately 5% for naive CD4, around 3.6% for naive CD8, 2.3% for memory CD4, and 0.35% to 0.4% for memory CD8. Naive subsets generally had larger estimated clonotype richness than memory subsets. Compared with non-shared clonotypes, clonotypes shared by all four sorted-subset donors had higher generation probabilities. Because the study included only a small number of donors, the genetic and exposure-history diversity represented was limited.

For the CD8 naive samples, CD45RO-negative cells were positively selected for CCR7, yielding a CD45RA+CCR7+ population from which TemRA cells were excluded. Donors were healthy HIV-negative adults with no recently reported acute infections or vaccinations. Only Caucasian adults living in Nashville, Tennessee, USA were represented among the donors. Blood was collected by leukapheresis, and PBMCs were isolated by Ficoll-Histopaque density gradient centrifugation and then cryopreserved in liquid nitrogen vapor phase. Analytical flow cytometry was used to check the purity and quantity of each magnetically sorted T cell population. Each sorted fraction had its genomic DNA isolated and then quantified by UV absorbance on a Nanodrop 2000c. The CDR3 runs 14 residues from the cysteine to the phenylalanine. Here the CDR3 DNA is all that survives: 42 bases in frame from base 1. Relative to germline, V is 4 bases shorter and J is 2 bases shorter, with 13 bases between their ends. CDR1 is given as SGDLS and CDR2 as YYNGEE, both from the germline V gene.

Using the deep immunoSEQ assay, multiplex PCR amplified TCR CDR3 regions from genomic DNA. For each cell subset, the extracted genomic DNA was distributed evenly across all wells of several immunoSEQ 96-well plates, and each plate served as one replicate. For sorted subsets, each replicate PCR was loaded with around 200 ng genomic DNA, equivalent to 30,000 to 35,000 T cell genomes. The purified libraries were quantified using a Qubit 3.0 fluorometer, sized with a Bioanalyzer 2100, and then quantified again using the KAPA Library Quantification kit. Each immunoSEQ 96-well plate was sequenced on its own single-read 150-cycle Illumina NextSeq 550 flow cell. As for how the authors treated the data: Because the immunoSEQ output included only junctional sequences and no quality scores, the filtering could not be the same as the filtering used for full-length reads. To assign V/J genes and CDR3, sequences were annotated using PyIR, a Python wrapper for IgBLAST v1.9, with IMGT germline references. Reads were removed for weak V/J assignments (E-value above 1e-6), missing CDR3, stop codons, out-of-frame junctions, or ambiguous translated residues. V3J clonotypes were defined as sequences sharing the same inferred V gene, J gene, and CDR3 amino acid sequence. To compute the percentage overlap between repertoires, the number of shared unique clonotypes was divided by the size of the smaller repertoire. Richness of each repertoire was evaluated using RTK rarefaction, the Chao1 estimator, and Recon v2.1 estimates of unobserved clonotypes. For all TCRbeta clonotypes obtained by the gDNA method from a handful of donors, generation probabilities were computed with OLGA. Held by TCRdb, this immuneACCESS table contains in-frame sequences only and omits some clones. Under half of the omission traces to an unresolved V gene where checked; the cause of the rest is unknown. V, J and clone size reflect that table, while D and trimming were determined from the DNA. The sample profile shows approximately 600,000 clones; approximately 95% of them were found once. The ten largest clonotypes hold about 0.11% of the sample.

Sequencing was done on a sample of naive CD8+ T cells sorted from blood. The cell subset or site label, read with the paper, signifies: CD45RA+CCR7+. The V gene is TRBV9 and the J gene is TRBJ2-7; a tentative D call is TRBD1 (7 bases match). The sequence was collected from a woman aged 25 to 39 in good health. At the DNA level, the sequence is TGTGCCAGCAGCACAGACAGGGAGGCCTACGAGCAGTACTTC. It translates to CASSTDREAYEQYF.